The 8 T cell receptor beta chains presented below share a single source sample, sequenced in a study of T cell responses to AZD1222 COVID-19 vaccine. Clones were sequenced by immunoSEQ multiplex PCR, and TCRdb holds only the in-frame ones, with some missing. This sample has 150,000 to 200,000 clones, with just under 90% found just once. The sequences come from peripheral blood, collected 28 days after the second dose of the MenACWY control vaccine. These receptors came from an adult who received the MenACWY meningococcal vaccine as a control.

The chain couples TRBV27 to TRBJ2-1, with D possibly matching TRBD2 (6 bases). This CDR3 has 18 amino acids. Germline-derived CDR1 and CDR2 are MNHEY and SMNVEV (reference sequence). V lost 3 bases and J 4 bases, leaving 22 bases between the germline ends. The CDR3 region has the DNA TGTGCCAGCAGTTTTATTAGTTCCTATCGGGGGATTTACAATGAGCAGTTCTTC. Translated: CASSFISSYRGIYNEQFF.

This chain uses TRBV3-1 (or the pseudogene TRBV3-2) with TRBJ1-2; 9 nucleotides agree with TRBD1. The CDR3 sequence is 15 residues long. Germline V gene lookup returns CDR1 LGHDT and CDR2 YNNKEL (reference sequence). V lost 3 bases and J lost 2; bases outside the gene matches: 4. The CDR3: CASSQGQGRNYGYTF. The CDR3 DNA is TGTGCCAGCAGCCAGGGACAGGGTCGCAACTATGGCTACACCTTC.

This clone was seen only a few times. This chain's CDR3 is CATSRWQTNGNTIYF. CDR3 coding DNA: TGTGCCACCAGCAGATGGCAGACCAATGGAAACACCATATATTTT. The gene calls are TRBV15 and TRBJ1-3; D remains ambiguous. The V gene lost 2 bases and the J gene lost 3 bases, with 11 bases spanning the gap. This CDR3 has 15 residues. The V gene's germline CDR1 is LNHNV and CDR2 YYDKDF (reference sequence).

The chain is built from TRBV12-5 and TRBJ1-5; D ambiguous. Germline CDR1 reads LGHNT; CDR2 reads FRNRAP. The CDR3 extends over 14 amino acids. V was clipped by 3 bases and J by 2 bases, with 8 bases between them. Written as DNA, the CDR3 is TGTGCTAGTGGTTTTTTCCCTGGCAATCAGCCCCAGCATTTT. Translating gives CASGFFPGNQPQHF. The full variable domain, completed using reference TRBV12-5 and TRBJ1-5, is DARVTQTPRHKVTEMGQEVTMRCQPILGHNTVFWYRQTMMQGLELLAYFRNRAPLDDSGMPKDRFSAEMPDATLATLKIQPSEPRDSAVYFCASGFFPGNQPQHFGDGTRLSIL.

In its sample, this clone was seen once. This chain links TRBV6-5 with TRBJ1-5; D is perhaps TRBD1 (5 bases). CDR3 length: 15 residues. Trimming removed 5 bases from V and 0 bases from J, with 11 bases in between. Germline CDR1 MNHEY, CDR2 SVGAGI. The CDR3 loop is CASSLTENSNQPQHF. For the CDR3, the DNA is TGTGCCAGCAGTCTGACAGAGAATAGCAATCAGCCCCAGCATTTT.

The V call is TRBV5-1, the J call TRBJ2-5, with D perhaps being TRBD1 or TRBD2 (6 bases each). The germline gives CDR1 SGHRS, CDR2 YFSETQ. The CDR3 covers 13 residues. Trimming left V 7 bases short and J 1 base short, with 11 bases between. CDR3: CASRGTFQETQYF. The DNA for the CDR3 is TGCGCCAGCCGGGGGACATTCCAAGAGACCCAGTACTTC.

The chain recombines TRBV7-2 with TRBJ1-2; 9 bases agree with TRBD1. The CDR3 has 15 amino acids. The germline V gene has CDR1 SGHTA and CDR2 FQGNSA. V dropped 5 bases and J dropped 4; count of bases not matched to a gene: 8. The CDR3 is CASSDRDRVFYGYTF. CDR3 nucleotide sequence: TGTGCCAGCAGCGACCGGGACAGGGTTTTCTATGGCTACACCTTC.

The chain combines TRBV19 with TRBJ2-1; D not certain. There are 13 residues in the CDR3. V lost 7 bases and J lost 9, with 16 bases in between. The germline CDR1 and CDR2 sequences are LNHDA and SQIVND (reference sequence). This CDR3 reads CASTITSMGEQFF. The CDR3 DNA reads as TGTGCCAGTACTATTACATCTATGGGTGAGCAGTTCTTC.